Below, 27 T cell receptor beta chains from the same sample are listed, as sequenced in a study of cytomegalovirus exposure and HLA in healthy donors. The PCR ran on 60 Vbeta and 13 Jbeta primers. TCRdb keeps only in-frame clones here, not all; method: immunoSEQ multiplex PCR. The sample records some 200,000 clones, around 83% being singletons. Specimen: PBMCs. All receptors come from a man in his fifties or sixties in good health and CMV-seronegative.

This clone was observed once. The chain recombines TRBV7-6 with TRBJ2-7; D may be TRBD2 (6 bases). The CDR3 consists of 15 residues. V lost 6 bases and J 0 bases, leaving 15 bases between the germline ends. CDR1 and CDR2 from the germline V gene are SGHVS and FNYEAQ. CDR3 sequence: CASRPTPGDSYEQYF. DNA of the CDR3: TGTGCCAGCAGGCCCACCCCGGGGGACTCCTACGAGCAGTACTTC.

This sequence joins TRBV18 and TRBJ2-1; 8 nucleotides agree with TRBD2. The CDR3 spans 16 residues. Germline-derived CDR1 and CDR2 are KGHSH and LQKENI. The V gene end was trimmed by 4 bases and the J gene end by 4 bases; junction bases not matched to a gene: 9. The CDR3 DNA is TGTGCCAGCTCACTGTCGGGACTAGGGGAATACAATGAGCAGTTCTTC. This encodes CASSLSGLGEYNEQFF.

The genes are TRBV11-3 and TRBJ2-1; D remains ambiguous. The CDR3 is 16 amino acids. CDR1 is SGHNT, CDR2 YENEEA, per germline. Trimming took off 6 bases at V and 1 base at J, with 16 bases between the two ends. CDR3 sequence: CASSQNGFGSYNEQFF. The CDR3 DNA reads TGTGCCAGCAGTCAAAACGGGTTTGGGTCCTACAATGAGCAGTTCTTC.

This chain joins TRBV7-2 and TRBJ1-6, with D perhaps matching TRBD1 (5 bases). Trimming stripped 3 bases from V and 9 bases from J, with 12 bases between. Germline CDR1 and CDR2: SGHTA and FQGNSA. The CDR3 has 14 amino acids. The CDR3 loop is CASSFDGGSSPLHF. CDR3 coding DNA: TGTGCCAGCAGCTTTGACGGGGGTAGTTCACCCCTCCACTTT.

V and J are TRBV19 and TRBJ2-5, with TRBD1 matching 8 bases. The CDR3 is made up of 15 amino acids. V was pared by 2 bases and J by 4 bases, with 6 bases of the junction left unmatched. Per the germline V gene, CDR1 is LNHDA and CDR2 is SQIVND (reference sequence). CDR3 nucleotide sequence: TGTGCCAGTAGTATATCACAGGGGGTGGGAGAGACCCAGTACTTC. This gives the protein CASSISQGVGETQYF.

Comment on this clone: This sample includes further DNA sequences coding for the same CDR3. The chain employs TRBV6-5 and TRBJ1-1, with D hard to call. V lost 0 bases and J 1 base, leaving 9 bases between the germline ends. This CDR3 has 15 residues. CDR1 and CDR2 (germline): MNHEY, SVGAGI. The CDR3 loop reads CASSYSIGGNTEAFF. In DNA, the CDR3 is TGTGCCAGCAGTTACTCGATCGGCGGGAACACTGAAGCTTTCTTT.

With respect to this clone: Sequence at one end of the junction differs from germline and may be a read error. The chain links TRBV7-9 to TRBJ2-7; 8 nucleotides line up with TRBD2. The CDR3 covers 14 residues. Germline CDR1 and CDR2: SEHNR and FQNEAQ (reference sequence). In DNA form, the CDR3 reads TGTTCCAGCAGCTGGGCGGGGGGACACTACGAGCAGTACTTC. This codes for CSSSWAGGHYEQYF.

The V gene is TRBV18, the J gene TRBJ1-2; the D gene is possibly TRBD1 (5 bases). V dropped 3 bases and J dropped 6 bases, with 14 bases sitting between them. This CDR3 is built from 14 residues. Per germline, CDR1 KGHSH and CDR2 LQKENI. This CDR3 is CASSPQKGNNGYTF. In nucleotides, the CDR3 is TGTGCCAGCTCACCCCAAAAGGGGAATAATGGCTACACCTTC.

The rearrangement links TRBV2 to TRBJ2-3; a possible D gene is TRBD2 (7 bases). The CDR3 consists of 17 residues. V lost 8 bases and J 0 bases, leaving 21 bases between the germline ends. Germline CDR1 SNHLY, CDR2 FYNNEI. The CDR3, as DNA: TGTGCCAGCTTACGGGGGGCCGTCTACGCTAGCACAGATACGCAGTATTTT. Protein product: CASLRGAVYASTDTQYF.

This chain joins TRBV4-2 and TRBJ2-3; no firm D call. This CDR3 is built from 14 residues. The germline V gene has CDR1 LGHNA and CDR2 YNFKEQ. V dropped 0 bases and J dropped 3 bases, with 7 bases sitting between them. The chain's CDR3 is CASSQDRTTDTQYF. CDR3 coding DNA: TGTGCCAGCAGCCAAGATCGCACAACAGATACGCAGTATTTT.

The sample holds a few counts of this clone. CDR3 protein: CASSLVRGAGVNEQFF. The DNA of the CDR3 is TGTGCCAGCAGCTTAGTTCGGGGGGCGGGGGTCAATGAGCAGTTCTTC. This chain joins TRBV7-8 and TRBJ2-1, with D possibly matching TRBD2 (7 bases). Germline lookup yields CDR1 SGHVS and CDR2 FQNEAQ. This CDR3 contains 16 residues. Trimming stripped 1 base from V and 6 bases from J, with 16 bases between.

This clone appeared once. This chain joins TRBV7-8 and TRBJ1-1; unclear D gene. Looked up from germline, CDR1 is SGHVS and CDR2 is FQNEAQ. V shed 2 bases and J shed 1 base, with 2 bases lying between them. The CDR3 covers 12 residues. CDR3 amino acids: CASSLQNTEAFF. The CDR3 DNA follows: TGTGCCAGCAGCTTACAGAACACTGAAGCTTTCTTT.

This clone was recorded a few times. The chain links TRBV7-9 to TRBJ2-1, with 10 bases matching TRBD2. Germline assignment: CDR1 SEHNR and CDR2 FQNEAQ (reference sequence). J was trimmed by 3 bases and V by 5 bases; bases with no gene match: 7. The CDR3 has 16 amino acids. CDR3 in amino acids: CASSRERGGVYNEQFF. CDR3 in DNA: TGTGCCAGCAGCCGCGAGCGGGGGGGCGTCTACAATGAGCAGTTCTTC.

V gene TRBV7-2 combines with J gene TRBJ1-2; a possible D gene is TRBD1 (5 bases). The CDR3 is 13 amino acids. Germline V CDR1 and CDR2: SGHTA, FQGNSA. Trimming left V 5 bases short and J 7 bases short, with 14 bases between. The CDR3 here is CASSPQSRAGYTF. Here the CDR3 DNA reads TGTGCCAGCAGCCCACAGTCCAGGGCTGGCTACACCTTC.

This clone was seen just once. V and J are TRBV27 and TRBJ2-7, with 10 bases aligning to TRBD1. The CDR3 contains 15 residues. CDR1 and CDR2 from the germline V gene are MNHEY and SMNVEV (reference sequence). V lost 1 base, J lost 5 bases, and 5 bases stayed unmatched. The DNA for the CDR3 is TGTGCCAGCAGTTTATGGGGACAGGGGCTCCACGAGCAGTACTTC. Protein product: CASSLWGQGLHEQYF.

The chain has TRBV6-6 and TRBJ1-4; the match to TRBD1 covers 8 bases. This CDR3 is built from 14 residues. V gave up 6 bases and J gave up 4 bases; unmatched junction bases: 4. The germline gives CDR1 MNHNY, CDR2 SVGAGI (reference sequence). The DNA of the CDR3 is TGTGCCAGCAGCCCAGGGGGCGTTAATGAAAAACTGTTTTTT. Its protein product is CASSPGGVNEKLFF.

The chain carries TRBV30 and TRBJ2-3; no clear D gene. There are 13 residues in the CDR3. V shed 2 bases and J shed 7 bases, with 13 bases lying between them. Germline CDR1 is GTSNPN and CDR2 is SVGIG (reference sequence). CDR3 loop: CAWSRPGSNTQYF. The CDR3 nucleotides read TGTGCCTGGAGTCGGCCCGGGTCGAATACGCAGTATTTT. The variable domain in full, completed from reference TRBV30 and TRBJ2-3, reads SQTIHQWPATLVQPVGSPLSLECTVEGTSNPNLYWYRQAAGRGLQLLFYSVGIGQISSEVPQNLSASRPQDRQFILSSKKLLLSDSGFYLCAWSRPGSNTQYFGPGTRLTVL.

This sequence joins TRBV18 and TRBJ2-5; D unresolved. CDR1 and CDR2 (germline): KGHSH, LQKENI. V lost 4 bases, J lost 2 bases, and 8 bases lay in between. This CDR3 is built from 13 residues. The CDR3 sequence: CASSLIQQETQYF. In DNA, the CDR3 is TGTGCCAGCTCACTCATACAACAAGAGACCCAGTACTTC.

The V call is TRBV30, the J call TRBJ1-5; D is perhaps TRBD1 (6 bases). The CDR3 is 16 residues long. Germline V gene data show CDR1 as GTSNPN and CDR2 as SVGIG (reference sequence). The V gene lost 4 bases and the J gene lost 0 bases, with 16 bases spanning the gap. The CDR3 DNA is TGTGCCTGGAAAGGTTCAGGGGCAAATAGCAATCAGCCCCAGCATTTT. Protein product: CAWKGSGANSNQPQHF.

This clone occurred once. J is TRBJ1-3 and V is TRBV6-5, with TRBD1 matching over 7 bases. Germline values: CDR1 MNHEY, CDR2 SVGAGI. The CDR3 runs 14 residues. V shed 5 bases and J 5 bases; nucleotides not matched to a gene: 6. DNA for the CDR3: TGTGCCAGCAGTCCCGACAGGGAGCGAAACACCATATATTTT. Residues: CASSPDRERNTIYF.

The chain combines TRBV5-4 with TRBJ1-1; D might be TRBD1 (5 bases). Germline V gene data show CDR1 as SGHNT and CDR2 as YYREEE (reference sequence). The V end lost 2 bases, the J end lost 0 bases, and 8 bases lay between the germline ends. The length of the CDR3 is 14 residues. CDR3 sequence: CASSFGGVNTEAFF. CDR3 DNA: TGTGCCAGCAGCTTCGGGGGGGTGAACACTGAAGCTTTCTTT.

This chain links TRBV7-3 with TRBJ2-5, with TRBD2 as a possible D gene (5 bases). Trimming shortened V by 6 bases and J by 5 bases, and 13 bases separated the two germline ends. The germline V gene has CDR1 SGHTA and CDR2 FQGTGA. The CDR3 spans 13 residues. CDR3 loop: CASSSGLSETQYF. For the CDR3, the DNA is TGTGCCAGCAGTTCGGGGTTGTCCGAGACCCAGTACTTC.

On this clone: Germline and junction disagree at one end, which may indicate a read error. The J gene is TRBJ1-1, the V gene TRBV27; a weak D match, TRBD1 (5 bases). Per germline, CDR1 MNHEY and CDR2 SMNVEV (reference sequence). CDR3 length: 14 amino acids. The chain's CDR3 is CASSLSGGNTEAFF. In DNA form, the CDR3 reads TGTGCCAGCAGTCTATCGGGGGGGAACACTGAAGCTTTCTTT.

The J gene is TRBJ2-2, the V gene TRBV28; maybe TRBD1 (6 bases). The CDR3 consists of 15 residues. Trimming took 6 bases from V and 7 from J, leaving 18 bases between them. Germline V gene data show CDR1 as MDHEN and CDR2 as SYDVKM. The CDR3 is CASSPPNRAGGELFF. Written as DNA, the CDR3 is TGTGCCAGCAGCCCACCTAACAGGGCCGGCGGGGAGCTGTTTTTT.

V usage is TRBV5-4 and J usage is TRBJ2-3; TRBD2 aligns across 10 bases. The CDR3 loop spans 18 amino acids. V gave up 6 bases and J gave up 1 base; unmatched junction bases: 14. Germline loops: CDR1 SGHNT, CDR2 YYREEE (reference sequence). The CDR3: CASTSDLILAGGTDTQYF. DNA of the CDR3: TGTGCCAGCACCTCCGATCTTATTCTAGCGGGGGGCACAGATACGCAGTATTTT.

CDR3: CASRVGQGRSYEQYF. The DNA of the CDR3 is TGTGCCAGCAGAGTAGGGCAGGGTCGCTCCTACGAGCAGTACTTC. The genes are TRBV28 and TRBJ2-7, with D possibly being TRBD1 (5 bases). The CDR3 extends over 15 amino acids. Trimming removed 6 bases at V and 0 bases at J, with 15 bases between. Germline CDR1 MDHEN, CDR2 SYDVKM.

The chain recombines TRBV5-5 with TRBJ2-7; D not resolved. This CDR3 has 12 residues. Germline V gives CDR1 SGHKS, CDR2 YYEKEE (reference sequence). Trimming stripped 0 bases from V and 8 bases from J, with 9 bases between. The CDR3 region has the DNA TGTGCCAGCAGCTTGGACAGCTCACAGCAGTACTTC. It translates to CASSLDSSQQYF.